Presented here are 23 T cell receptor beta chains from one specimen sequenced in a study of blood T cell repertoires in COVID-19. The repertoire was sequenced with immunoSEQ multiplex PCR; TCRdb's copy has only in-frame clones and lacks some. This repertoire shows 95,000 to 150,000 clones, just over 85% found once; its top ten account for roughly 0.94%. The sequenced material came from peripheral blood. These receptors originate from a woman between 50 and 59 years old with active or convalescent COVID-19.

J is TRBJ2-1 and V is TRBV3-1 (or the pseudogene TRBV3-2); 9 bases are a match to TRBD2. After removal of 5 bases from V and 0 bases from J, the junction contained 5 bases not matched to a gene. The CDR3 runs 16 residues. From germline, CDR1 is LGHDT and CDR2 YNNKEL (reference sequence). The CDR3 sequence is CASSKTSGPSYNEQFF. The CDR3 region has the DNA TGTGCCAGCAGCAAGACTAGCGGACCCTCCTACAATGAGCAGTTCTTC.

The chain employs TRBV6-4 and TRBJ2-3; TRBD2 is a possible D gene (5 bases). CDR3 size: 13 residues. Trimming took off 2 bases at V and 6 bases at J, with 9 bases between the two ends. Germline lookup yields CDR1 MRHNA and CDR2 SNTAGT. CDR3 DNA sequence: TGTGCCAGCAGTGACGGGAGCCGGGATACGCAGTATTTT. Translated, it gives CASSDGSRDTQYF.

Of note for this clone: Other DNA variants within this sample encode the same CDR3. The CDR3 region has the DNA TGTGCCATATCAGGGGCTGGAAACACCATATATTTT. It is translated as CAISGAGNTIYF. V and J are TRBV10-3 and TRBJ1-3; possibly TRBD1 for D (6 bases). CDR1 and CDR2 (germline): ENHRY, SYGVKD. The V and J ends lost 9 bases and 2 bases respectively, with 8 bases between them. This CDR3 spans 12 amino acids.

V is TRBV19 and J is TRBJ1-5; unclear D gene. This CDR3 is built from 12 residues. Germline CDR1 and CDR2: LNHDA and SQIVND (reference sequence). Trimming stripped 7 bases from V and 0 bases from J, with 4 bases between. The CDR3 coding sequence is TGTGCCAGTACTTATAGCAATCAGCCCCAGCATTTT. Protein sequence: CASTYSNQPQHF. Using reference TRBV19 and TRBJ1-5 for the parts outside the CDR3, the full variable domain is DGGITQSPKYLFRKEGQNVTLSCEQNLNHDAMYWYRQDPGQGLRLIYYSQIVNDFQKGDIAEGYSVSREKKESFPLTVTSAQKNPTAFYLCASTYSNQPQHFGDGTRLSIL.

The gene calls are TRBV19 and TRBJ1-4; 7 nucleotides agree with TRBD1. After removal of 5 bases from V and 6 bases from J, the junction contained 12 bases not matched to a gene. The CDR3 runs 16 residues. The germline gives CDR1 LNHDA, CDR2 SQIVND (reference sequence). CDR3 coding DNA: TGTGCCAGTAGTCCCGGGACAGCAGGGGTAGATGAAAAACTGTTTTTT. It translates to CASSPGTAGVDEKLFF.

The chain combines TRBV24-1 with TRBJ2-5; TRBD2 agrees at 10 bases. Looked up from germline, CDR1 is KGHDR and CDR2 is SFDVKD. J was trimmed by 0 bases and V by 2 bases; bases with no gene match: 8. The CDR3 is 18 amino acids. The DNA for the CDR3 is TGTGCCACCAGTGATTCCGGACTAGCGGAATGGTACCAAGAGACCCAGTACTTC. It translates to CATSDSGLAEWYQETQYF.

The V gene is TRBV5-1, the J gene TRBJ2-1; the D gene is possibly TRBD2 (6 bases). The germline V gene has CDR1 SGHRS and CDR2 YFSETQ. The ends were cut back, 2 bases at V and 5 bases at J, with 14 bases in the middle. The CDR3 is 15 residues long. The CDR3 nucleotides read TGCGCCAGCAGCTTAGGAGGGCGGGATGACAATGAGCAGTTCTTC. It encodes CASSLGGRDDNEQFF.

The chain is built from TRBV5-6 and TRBJ2-7, with 8 positions matching TRBD2. Germline CDR1 reads SGHDT; CDR2 reads YYEEEE. The length of the CDR3 is 15 residues. The J segment lost 7 bases and the V segment lost 1 base, leaving 10 bases of the junction unmatched. The CDR3 bases are TGTGCCAGCAGCTTGAGAGCGGGAGAGTTGAGGGAGCAGTACTTC. This codes for CASSLRAGELREQYF.

The chain couples TRBV2 to TRBJ2-1; 7 bases match TRBD1. Germline trimming cut 3 bases from V and 2 bases from J; bases unmatched to any gene: 4. This CDR3 has 15 residues. Germline V gene data show CDR1 as SNHLY and CDR2 as FYNNEI. CDR3 nucleotide sequence: TGTGCCAGCAGTGAGGGGACAGTTGCCTACAATGAGCAGTTCTTC. Translating it yields CASSEGTVAYNEQFF.

This clone came up a few times. The rearrangement joins TRBV4-1 to TRBJ1-1, with unresolved D. Trimming cost V 4 bases and J 6 bases, with 15 bases left between them. The CDR3 is 14 residues long. Germline assignment: CDR1 MGHRA and CDR2 YSYEKL. CDR3 loop: CASSRGIRSPEAFF. The CDR3 DNA follows: TGCGCCAGCAGCCGCGGAATAAGGAGCCCTGAAGCTTTCTTT.

The chain is built from TRBV7-3 and TRBJ2-3; D is possibly TRBD2 (5 bases). The V end lost 4 bases, the J end lost 4 bases, and 15 bases lay between the germline ends. CDR3 length: 15 amino acids. CDR1 is SGHTA, CDR2 FQGTGA, per germline. The DNA for the CDR3 is TGTGCCAGCAGCTACTATCCGGGATCCTCAGATACGCAGTATTTT. It specifies CASSYYPGSSDTQYF.

This chain connects TRBV27 to TRBJ2-1, with D maybe TRBD2 (5 bases). Trimming cost V 5 bases and J 9 bases, with 14 bases left between them. CDR3 size: 13 residues. Germline assignment: CDR1 MNHEY and CDR2 SMNVEV (reference sequence). CDR3 sequence (DNA): TGTGCCAGCAGTCTAACGGGATGGGCTGAGCAGTTCTTC. This gives the protein CASSLTGWAEQFF.

This clone was counted a few times. V usage is TRBV18 and J usage is TRBJ2-7, with 10 bases aligning to TRBD1. The CDR3 runs 15 residues. V shed 4 bases and J 2 bases; nucleotides not matched to a gene: 5. Germline CDR1 KGHSH, CDR2 LQKENI. CDR3: CASSLRQGATYEQYF. The CDR3 bases are TGTGCCAGCTCACTCCGACAGGGGGCTACCTACGAGCAGTACTTC.

This clone was seen more than once but under ten times. This chain connects TRBV25-1 to TRBJ2-1; D possibly corresponds to TRBD2 (5 bases). V lost 4 bases and J 9 bases, leaving 16 bases between the germline ends. CDR3 length equals 14 residues. Germline values: CDR1 MGHDK, CDR2 SYGVNS. The CDR3 protein is CASSVTRGDGEQFF. The CDR3 nucleotides are TGTGCCAGCAGTGTGACCCGGGGAGATGGTGAGCAGTTCTTC. Based on the CDR3 plus reference TRBV25-1 and TRBJ2-1, the full variable domain is EADIYQTPRYLVIGTGKKITLECSQTMGHDKMYWYQQDPGMELHLIHYSYGVNSTEKGDLSSESTVSRIRTEHFPLTLESARPSHTSQYLCASSVTRGDGEQFFGPGTRLTVL.

V usage is TRBV6-6 and J usage is TRBJ2-3, with a weak D call TRBD1 (6 bases). The CDR3 contains 17 residues. Looked up from germline, CDR1 is MNHNY and CDR2 is SVGAGI (reference sequence). Trimming removed 5 bases at V and 5 bases at J, with 23 bases between. The CDR3 DNA is TGTGCCAGCAGTCGCCTCCCTGGACAGCGCTCACGAGATACGCAGTATTTT. This codes for CASSRLPGQRSRDTQYF.

The chain has TRBV9 and TRBJ1-2; D is undetermined. Trimming took 3 bases from V and 8 from J, leaving 17 bases between them. This CDR3 comprises 14 residues. The V gene's germline CDR1 is SGDLS and CDR2 YYNGEE. CDR3 loop: CASSGPRLHRGYTF. DNA of the CDR3: TGTGCCAGCAGCGGGCCCCGACTACATAGAGGCTACACCTTC.

This clone came up once. A junction boundary mismatches the germline segment, possibly from a read error. The chain has TRBV5-8 and TRBJ1-2; TRBD1 matches at 11 bases. CDR1 and CDR2 (germline): SGHTS, YDEGEE. CDR3 length: 12 residues. The CDR3 region has the DNA TGTGCCAGCAGCCCGCGGGGACAGGGGGATGCTTTC. Translating gives CASSPRGQGDAF.

The rearrangement links TRBV6-4 to TRBJ2-5, with a tentative D call TRBD2 (5 bases). This CDR3 contains 13 residues. Germline CDR1 reads MRHNA; CDR2 reads SNTAGT. The V and J ends lost 10 bases and 5 bases respectively, with 17 bases between them. This chain's CDR3 is CANLEGSDETQYF. DNA for the CDR3: TGTGCCAACCTCGAGGGTTCTGATGAGACCCAGTACTTC.

The CDR3 sequence: CASSPTGGVRTNEKLFF. As DNA, the CDR3 is TGTGCCAGCAGTCCCACAGGGGGAGTACGAACTAATGAAAAACTGTTTTTT. The chain is built from TRBV27 and TRBJ1-4; 8 bases are a match to TRBD1. Looked up from germline, CDR1 is MNHEY and CDR2 is SMNVEV (reference sequence). CDR3 length: 17 residues. With 5 bases clipped from V and 1 base from J, the junction kept 9 bases outside the gene matches.

The chain couples TRBV11-2 to TRBJ1-4; D is uncertain. The length of the CDR3 is 12 residues. Germline lookup yields CDR1 SGHAT and CDR2 FQNNGV. The V end lost 2 bases, the J end lost 8 bases, and 6 bases lay between the germline ends. The CDR3 is CASSLNGEKLFF. CDR3 in DNA: TGTGCCAGCAGCTTAAACGGGGAAAAACTGTTTTTT.

This chain connects TRBV19 to TRBJ2-1; weak D call: TRBD1 (6 bases). The germline V gene has CDR1 LNHDA and CDR2 SQIVND (reference sequence). The CDR3 contains 13 residues. V lost 6 bases and J 10 bases, leaving 16 bases between the germline ends. CDR3 nucleotide sequence: TGTGCCAGTAGCAAAACCGGGACACAGGAGCAGTTCTTC. Protein: CASSKTGTQEQFF.

This chain links TRBV4-1 with TRBJ2-7, with 9 bases identical to TRBD2. The germline CDR1 and CDR2 sequences are MGHRA and YSYEKL. This CDR3 is built from 19 residues. The trim removed 1 base at V and 0 bases at J, leaving 13 bases unmatched. CDR3 in amino acids: CASSQAGVGLAGSSYEQYF. For the CDR3, the DNA is TGCGCCAGCAGCCAAGCCGGAGTAGGGCTAGCGGGGAGCTCCTACGAGCAGTACTTC.

The CDR3 coding sequence is TGTGCCAGCAGCCCCCGACTAGGCGGCTATGAGCAGTTCTTC. Translating it yields CASSPRLGGYEQFF. This chain connects TRBV7-3 to TRBJ2-1, with a weak D call TRBD2 (6 bases). Germline-derived CDR1 and CDR2 are SGHTA and FQGTGA. The CDR3 has 14 amino acids. V was clipped by 5 bases and J by 8 bases, with 16 bases between them.